The T cell receptor (beta chain) under discussion was sequenced for a study of T cell responses to AZD1222 COVID-19 vaccine. The method was immunoSEQ multiplex PCR; TCRdb's version includes in-frame clones alone and lacks a portion of them. The table has over 100,000 clones, around 83% seen once; the top ten hold 9% to 15%. The junction had 3 bases not matched to a gene; V was cut back by 4 bases and J by 5 bases. Per the germline V gene, CDR1 is SGHTA and CDR2 is FQGNSA. CDR3 length equals 13 residues. Sequenced material: peripheral blood, taken on day 0 of AZD1222 vaccination. This chain uses TRBV7-2 with TRBJ2-5, with TRBD1 identical over 8 bases. This TCR came from an adult in good health. The CDR3 protein is CASSSGGRETQYF. CDR3 coding DNA: TGTGCCAGCAGCTCAGGGGGCCGGGAGACCCAGTACTTC.